This TCR beta chain was recorded in a study of blood T cell repertoires in COVID-19. Whole-study context: Acute-phase and convalescent COVID-19 samples originated in the United States, Italy and Spain.

After removal of 5 bases from V and 1 base from J, the junction contained 5 bases not matched to a gene. Germline V gene lookup returns CDR1 SGHNT and CDR2 YYREEE (reference sequence). The CDR3 is 15 amino acids. Methods used by the authors: Reference gene primer amplification yielded estimated nucleated cell counts. The assay was immunoSEQ multiplex PCR, and TCRdb's table has in-frame clones only and misses some. D and trimming were read from the DNA, whereas the V and J calls and clone size are those reported in that table. The sample carries around 370,000 clones, more than 75% recorded once. Seattle's enrolled individuals joined amid active infection and were then monitored longitudinally.

This TCR was sampled from a woman in her forties or fifties with COVID-19, enrolled during active disease. The J gene is TRBJ1-5, the V gene TRBV5-4; 8 nucleotides match TRBD1. Material for sequencing was peripheral blood. The CDR3 DNA reads TGTGCCAGCAGTCCCGACAGGGGAAGCAATCAGCCCCAGCATTTT. This translates into CASSPDRGSNQPQHF.